The text below deals with one T cell receptor (beta chain). The data derive from a study of blood T cell repertoires in COVID-19. Study overall: The samples span acute and convalescent COVID-19 from the United States, Italy and Spain. PBMCs, B-cell-depleted T cells, or T cells provided the cDNA or gDNA that made up the material.

In the original analysis: How many nucleated cells were present was estimated from reference gene primer amplification. The assay was immunoSEQ multiplex PCR, and TCRdb's table has in-frame clones only and misses some. V and J calls and clone size are copied from that table; D and trimming were computed from the DNA. The data show approximately 94,000 clones, 70% to 90% seen once. This CDR3 has 17 residues. The V and J ends lost 3 bases and 2 bases respectively, with 21 bases between them. Germline V lookup: CDR1 GTSNPN, CDR2 SVGIG (reference sequence). Material: peripheral blood. The V and J genes are TRBV30 and TRBJ2-3; possible D gene TRBD2, 6 bases. The source is a woman between 65 and 79 years old with acute or convalescent COVID-19. The CDR3 DNA reads TGTGCCTGGAGCGCCCGGGATATAGGGGACTTCACAGATACGCAGTATTTT. This translates into CAWSARDIGDFTDTQYF.